One sample yielded the 15 T cell receptor beta chains listed below, sequenced in a study of beta chain features in type 1 diabetes. The whole isolated RNA underwent reverse transcription, so sequencing captured expressed TCRB transcripts. Using immunoSEQ multiplex PCR, the repertoire was profiled, and TCRdb retains in-frame clones only, with some absent. This sample carries a few hundred thousand clones, over 12% of them seen once, and the ten largest clones take more than 0.015%. Material: naive CD4+ T cells from blood. The receptors come from a woman under 30 in good health.

The chain carries TRBV5-1 and TRBJ2-2; possibly TRBD1 for D (5 bases). This CDR3 contains 14 residues. With 4 bases removed from V and 6 bases from J, the gap between germline ends came to 13 bases. Germline V gene data show CDR1 as SGHRS and CDR2 as YFSETQ. The CDR3 DNA reads TGCGCCAGCAGCCCAGGGTCCTTCGCCGGGGAGCTGTTTTTT. As protein: CASSPGSFAGELFF. The full variable domain, rest sourced from reference TRBV5-1 and TRBJ2-2, is KAGVTQTPRYLIKTRGQQVTLSCSPISGHRSVSWYQQTPGQGLQFLFEYFSETQRNKGNFPGRFSGRQFSNSRSEMNVSTLELGDSALYLCASSPGSFAGELFFGEGSRLTVL.

This clone was counted once. The gene calls are TRBV28 and TRBJ2-7; TRBD2 matches at 9 bases. Germline CDR1 MDHEN, CDR2 SYDVKM. The CDR3 runs 15 residues. Trimming removed 6 bases from V and 3 bases from J; junction bases left unmatched: 9. The CDR3 DNA is TGTGCCAGCAGGAGGGGTAGCGGGAGACTCTACGAGCAGTACTTC. This codes for CASRRGSGRLYEQYF.

The J gene is TRBJ2-1, the V gene TRBV29-1; TRBD1 aligns across 7 bases. The CDR3 runs to 13 residues. V lost 6 bases to trimming and J lost 4 bases; unmatched junction nucleotides: 6. Germline V gene sequence: CDR1 SQVTM, CDR2 ANQGSEA. This CDR3 is CSVGTAPYNEQFF. CDR3 DNA: TGCAGCGTGGGGACAGCACCATACAATGAGCAGTTCTTC.

This clone was seen a handful of times. The V call is TRBV23-1, the J call TRBJ2-1; 8 bases fit TRBD2. TRBV23-1 is given ORF status, its function remaining uncertain. The J segment lost 6 bases and the V segment lost 7 bases, leaving 8 bases of the junction unmatched. This CDR3 comprises 14 residues. The CDR3 DNA follows: TGCGCCAGCACGGCCAGCGGGAGAAGCAATGAGCAGTTCTTC. This gives the protein CASTASGRSNEQFF.

The rearrangement links TRBV5-4 to TRBJ1-5; D uncertain. This CDR3 is built from 12 residues. The V gene lost 3 bases and the J gene lost 4 bases, with 5 bases spanning the gap. Germline assignment: CDR1 SGHNT and CDR2 YYREEE (reference sequence). CDR3 sequence: CASSSPNQPQHF. DNA for the CDR3: TGTGCCAGCAGCTCCCCTAATCAGCCCCAGCATTTT.

J is TRBJ1-5 and V is TRBV28, with TRBD1 matching over 7 bases. Trimming removed 2 bases from V and 4 bases from J; junction bases left unmatched: 8. The CDR3 extends over 16 amino acids. Germline V gene data show CDR1 as MDHEN and CDR2 as SYDVKM. The DNA for the CDR3 is TGTGCCAGCAGTTTAAACAGGGGACGGATTAATCAGCCCCAGCATTTT. Its translation is CASSLNRGRINQPQHF.

This clone was seen a handful of times. The V call is TRBV7-2, the J call TRBJ2-5; TRBD2 matches 13 bases. V was clipped by 5 bases and J by 5 bases; unmatched bases: 8. Germline values: CDR1 SGHTA, CDR2 FQGNSA. The CDR3 spans 16 residues. For the CDR3, the DNA is TGTGCCAGCAGCCCTCGGACTAGCGGGAGCTGGGAGACCCAGTACTTC. Translating it yields CASSPRTSGSWETQYF.

The chain is built from TRBV7-9 and TRBJ2-7; TRBD2 aligns across 11 bases. Germline V lookup: CDR1 SEHNR, CDR2 FQNEAQ (reference sequence). The ends lost 2 bases at V and 3 bases at J; junction bases unmatched: 9. The CDR3 spans 17 residues. In DNA form, the CDR3 reads TGTGCCAGCAGCTTAATGCAAGAGGGACTAGCGGTCTACGAGCAGTACTTC. Translated, it gives CASSLMQEGLAVYEQYF. The variable domain in full, completed from reference TRBV7-9 and TRBJ2-7, reads DTGVSQNPRHKITKRGQNVTFRCDPISEHNRLYWYRQTLGQGPEFLTYFQNEAQLEKSRLLSDRFSAERPKGSFSTLEIQRTEQGDSAMYLCASSLMQEGLAVYEQYFGPGTRLTVT.

This clone was seen more than once but under ten times. This chain uses TRBV7-9 with TRBJ2-7, with 7 nucleotides matching TRBD1. V trimming: 2 bases; J trimming: 2 bases; junction bases outside the gene matches: 6. The CDR3 has 15 amino acids. Germline V gene sequence: CDR1 SEHNR, CDR2 FQNEAQ (reference sequence). CDR3 in DNA: TGTGCCAGCAGCTTAACCGGGACAGCAACCTACGAGCAGTACTTC. This encodes CASSLTGTATYEQYF.

This rearrangement joins TRBV28 to TRBJ1-2; the D gene is possibly TRBD1 (6 bases). V gave up 6 bases and J gave up 3 bases, with 14 bases separating them. The CDR3 loop spans 14 amino acids. Germline assignment: CDR1 MDHEN and CDR2 SYDVKM. Here the CDR3 reads CASSQRGGDYGYTF. DNA for the CDR3: TGTGCCAGCAGCCAAAGGGGGGGAGACTATGGCTACACCTTC.

This clone was counted between two and nine times. The gene calls are TRBV29-1 and TRBJ2-7; D call uncertain. Trimming took 7 bases from V and 5 from J, leaving 15 bases between them. The CDR3 covers 12 residues. Germline V lookup: CDR1 SQVTM, CDR2 ANQGSEA. For the CDR3, the DNA is TGCAGCGGTAGGAGCCCTGGCGACGAGCAGTACTTC. As protein: CSGRSPGDEQYF.

This clone was seen more than once but under ten times. The chain combines TRBV4-1 with TRBJ2-7; TRBD1 aligns across 9 bases. CDR3 length: 15 residues. Unmatched junction bases numbered 3, after V lost 3 bases and J lost 0 bases. CDR1 MGHRA and CDR2 YSYEKL come from the germline V gene. The CDR3 protein is CASSHPGQGSYEQYF. The CDR3 bases are TGCGCCAGCAGCCACCCGGGACAGGGCTCCTACGAGCAGTACTTC.

The sample holds a few counts of this clone. It is unclear where the CDR3 begins or ends on the DNA, so no DNA is shown, and the CDR3 is as TCRdb lists it. This chain uses TRBV7-9 with TRBJ2-7; the table names TRBD1, a call not compared with the DNA. Germline CDR1 is SEHNR and CDR2 is FQNEAQ (reference sequence). Inclusive of both ends, the CDR3 amounts to 14 amino acids. Here the CDR3 reads CASSFRARGLEQYF.

This clone was recorded a few times. CDR3 sequence: CASSLTSGNYGYTF. The CDR3 DNA follows: TGTGCCAGCAGCTTAACCTCCGGGAACTATGGCTACACCTTC. J is TRBJ1-2 and V is TRBV7-3; D remains unclear. The CDR3 runs 14 residues. Germline lookup yields CDR1 SGHTA and CDR2 FQGTGA. V lost 0 bases and J 2 bases, leaving 7 bases between the germline ends.

This rearrangement joins TRBV18 to TRBJ1-1; 9 bases fit TRBD1. The V gene end was trimmed by 5 bases and the J gene end by 0 bases; junction bases not matched to a gene: 13. The CDR3 contains 18 residues. Per germline, CDR1 KGHSH and CDR2 LQKENI. The CDR3 region has the DNA TGTGCCAGCTCATCCCGAGGGACAGGGTACTCCCTGAACACTGAAGCTTTCTTT. This encodes CASSSRGTGYSLNTEAFF.